This entry is about one T cell receptor (beta chain). Its target is unknown. Clones were sequenced by immunoSEQ multiplex PCR, and TCRdb holds only the in-frame ones, with some missing. The table records roughly 70,000 clones, about 90% of them present only once. This record belongs to a study of OX40 agonist ivuxolimab in advanced cancers. On the study more broadly: Ivuxolimab was delivered to patients intravenously every 2 weeks at doses spanning 0.01 to 10 mg/kg. Notes on the study in general: Relative to CD4+ cells, CD8+ T cells on average had more expanded clones.

CDR1 and CDR2 from the germline V gene are KGHSY and FQNENV. The CDR3 runs 11 residues. V was cut by 4 bases and J by 8 bases, with 8 bases left in between. The sequences come from CD4+ or CD8+ T cells sorted from blood, collected in a trial of the OX40 agonist ivuxolimab. The chain has TRBV16 and TRBJ1-2; no firm D call. This TCR was sampled from an adult with an advanced solid tumor such as melanoma, head and neck, liver or kidney cancer. The CDR3 coding sequence is TGTGCCAGCAGCCTAATAGCCGGCTACACCTTC. It yields the protein CASSLIAGYTF.